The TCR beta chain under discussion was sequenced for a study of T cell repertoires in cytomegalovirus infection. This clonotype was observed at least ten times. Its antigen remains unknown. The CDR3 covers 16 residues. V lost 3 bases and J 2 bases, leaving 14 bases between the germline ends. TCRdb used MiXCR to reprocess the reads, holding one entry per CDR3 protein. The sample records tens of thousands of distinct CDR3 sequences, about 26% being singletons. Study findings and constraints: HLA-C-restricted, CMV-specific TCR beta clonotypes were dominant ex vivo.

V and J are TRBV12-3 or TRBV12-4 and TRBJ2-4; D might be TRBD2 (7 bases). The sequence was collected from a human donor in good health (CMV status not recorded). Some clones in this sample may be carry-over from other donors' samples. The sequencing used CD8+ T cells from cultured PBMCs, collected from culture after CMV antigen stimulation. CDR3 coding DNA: TGTGCCAGCAGTTTTGGGGGGGGACACCCCAAAAACATTCAGTACTTC. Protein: CASSFGGGHPKNIQYF.